This passage covers 12 T cell receptor beta chains from one sample sequenced in a study of T cells in localized non-small cell lung cancer. Profiled with immunoSEQ multiplex PCR; TCRdb holds only in-frame clones, not every one. The sample holds under 20,000 clones, approximately 87% seen once. The sample consisted of peripheral blood mononuclear cells, taken before any cancer treatment. The receptor source for this set is a male donor aged 60 or over with stage II lung adenocarcinoma.

This clone showed up just a few times. The chain uses TRBV6-4 and TRBJ1-2, with 12 positions matching TRBD1. CDR1 is MRHNA, CDR2 SNTAGT, per germline. The CDR3 spans 16 residues. V gave up 6 bases and J gave up 8 bases; unmatched junction bases: 13. CDR3 DNA sequence: TGTGCCAGCAGCCAAAAACCGGGACAGGGGGCTGAAGGCTACACCTTC. Protein sequence: CASSQKPGQGAEGYTF.

Only one count was recorded for this clone. This chain uses TRBV9 with TRBJ2-3; 7 positions agree with TRBD1. CDR1 is SGDLS and CDR2 is YYNGEE in the germline V gene. The CDR3 covers 15 residues. Unmatched junction bases numbered 7, after V lost 0 bases and J lost 6 bases. The CDR3 loop reads CASSVGQGVKDTQYF. CDR3 sequence (DNA): TGTGCCAGCAGCGTAGGGCAGGGGGTGAAGGATACGCAGTATTTT.

This CDR3 is CASSPPGQGASGYTF. As DNA, the CDR3 is TGTGCCAGCAGCCCCCCCGGACAGGGGGCATCTGGCTACACCTTC. The V call is TRBV7-9, the J call TRBJ1-2; 11 bases agree with TRBD1. This CDR3 is 15 amino acids long. CDR1 is SEHNR, CDR2 FQNEAQ, per germline (reference sequence). The V gene end was trimmed by 5 bases and the J gene end by 7 bases; junction bases not matched to a gene: 9.

Judged by abundance, this clone is medium-sized. The chain employs TRBV4-2 and TRBJ2-1; 9 bases agree with TRBD2. This CDR3 is built from 16 residues. Germline loops: CDR1 LGHNA, CDR2 YNFKEQ. With 4 bases clipped from V and 0 bases from J, the junction kept 4 bases outside the gene matches. The CDR3 nucleotides read TGTGCCAGCAGCCTTAGCGGGGGTAACTCCTACAATGAGCAGTTCTTC. Translating it yields CASSLSGGNSYNEQFF.

In this sample, this clone turned up a few times. V gene TRBV10-1 combines with J gene TRBJ2-7, with TRBD1 as a possible D gene (5 bases). The CDR3 extends over 13 amino acids. The V end was cut by 2 bases, the J end by 0 bases, with 5 bases between. The germline gives CDR1 WNHNN, CDR2 SYGVQD (reference sequence). The CDR3 is CASSETGSYEQYF. The DNA for the CDR3 is TGCGCCAGCAGTGAGACAGGCTCCTACGAGCAGTACTTC.

The genes are TRBV28 and TRBJ2-7, with no clear D. CDR1 is MDHEN, CDR2 SYDVKM, per germline. This CDR3 has 11 amino acids. This chain's CDR3 is CGCGQSYEQYF. For the CDR3, the DNA is TGTGGCTGCGGTCAGAGTTACGAGCAGTACTTC.

This chain joins TRBV18 and TRBJ1-1; no definite D call. Trimming took 6 bases from V and 3 from J, leaving 11 bases between them. This CDR3 has 13 amino acids. From germline, CDR1 is KGHSH and CDR2 LQKENI. The CDR3 is CASSLERDTEAFF. The CDR3 DNA follows: TGTGCCAGCTCCCTTGAGAGGGACACTGAAGCTTTCTTT.

The chain links TRBV15 to TRBJ2-1; tentatively, D is TRBD2 (7 bases). Germline CDR1 reads LNHNV; CDR2 reads YYDKDF (reference sequence). V lost 5 bases, J lost 4 bases, and 15 bases lay in between. The CDR3 totals 15 residues. The CDR3 coding sequence is TGTGCCACCAGCGAAGGGGGGAGGGAATACAATGAGCAGTTCTTC. This gives the protein CATSEGGREYNEQFF.

The chain links TRBV25-1 to TRBJ2-7; the D gene is possibly TRBD2 (6 bases). Trimming took 3 bases from V and 6 from J, leaving 15 bases between them. Per germline, CDR1 MGHDK and CDR2 SYGVNS. This CDR3 has 14 amino acids. The CDR3: CASSEGGGVGEQYF. CDR3 DNA: TGTGCCAGCAGTGAGGGAGGAGGAGTGGGCGAGCAGTACTTC.

The chain links TRBV6-5 to TRBJ1-1; D unresolved. The CDR3 runs to 14 residues. Germline CDR1 and CDR2: MNHEY and SVGAGI. Trimming shortened V by 4 bases and J by 1 base, and 10 bases separated the two germline ends. The CDR3 bases are TGTGCCAGCAGTTCCCGGACGGGGAACACTGAAGCTTTCTTT. It encodes CASSSRTGNTEAFF.

V is TRBV28 and J is TRBJ2-2; weak D call: TRBD1 (6 bases). Germline V gene sequence: CDR1 MDHEN, CDR2 SYDVKM. Trimming shortened V by 3 bases and J by 5 bases, and 13 bases separated the two germline ends. This CDR3 has 15 amino acids. CDR3 sequence (DNA): TGTGCCAGCAGTTTCTCCAGGGGTGTGACCGGGGAGCTGTTTTTT. Translating gives CASSFSRGVTGELFF.

V usage is TRBV5-8 and J usage is TRBJ2-6; the D is unclear. V shed 6 bases and J shed 0 bases, with 13 bases lying between them. This CDR3 is 16 amino acids long. In germline, CDR1 is SGHTS, CDR2 YDEGEE. Here the CDR3 reads CASTRGSHSGANVLTF. CDR3 sequence (DNA): TGTGCCAGCACACGTGGATCCCACTCTGGGGCCAACGTCCTGACTTTC.